This TCR beta chain was sequenced during a study of OX40 agonist ivuxolimab in advanced cancers. General study results and limits: Both blood CD4+ and CD8+ T cells showed clonal growth by week 6 at 0.1 to 3.0 mg/kg.

To note about this clone: Its antigen is not known.

Peripheral blood came from all dose cohorts at three timepoints. The data were produced by immunoSEQ multiplex PCR, yet TCRdb's version contains in-frame clones alone and is incomplete. The sample has about 33,000 clones, about 81% seen once. The V gene end was trimmed by 4 bases and the J gene end by 4 bases; junction bases not matched to a gene: 9. The germline gives CDR1 LNHNV, CDR2 YYDKDF (reference sequence). The CDR3 covers 15 residues. The gene calls are TRBV15 and TRBJ1-2; TRBD1 agrees at 7 bases. The source is an adult with an advanced solid tumor such as melanoma, head and neck, liver or kidney cancer. The sequencing used CD4+ or CD8+ T cells sorted from blood, collected in a trial of the OX40 agonist ivuxolimab. This chain's CDR3 is CATSTGQELIYGYTF. In DNA, the CDR3 is TGTGCCACCAGCACAGGACAGGAGCTTATCTATGGCTACACCTTC.